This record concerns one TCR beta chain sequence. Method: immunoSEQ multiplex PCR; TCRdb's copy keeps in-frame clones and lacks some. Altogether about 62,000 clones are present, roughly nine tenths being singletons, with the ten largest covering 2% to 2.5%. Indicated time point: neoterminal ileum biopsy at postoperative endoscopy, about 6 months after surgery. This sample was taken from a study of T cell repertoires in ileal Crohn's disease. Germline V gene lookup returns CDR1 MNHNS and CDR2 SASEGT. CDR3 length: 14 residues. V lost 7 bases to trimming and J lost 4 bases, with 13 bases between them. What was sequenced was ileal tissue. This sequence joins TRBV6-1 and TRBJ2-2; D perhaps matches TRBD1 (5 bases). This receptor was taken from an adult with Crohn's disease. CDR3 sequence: CASILGASTGELFF. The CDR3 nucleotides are TGTGCCAGCATTTTAGGGGCAAGCACCGGGGAGCTGTTTTTT.